The clone carrying this T cell receptor beta chain was detected only a few times. Its antigen is unknown. Trimming left V 5 bases short and J 7 bases short, with 12 bases between. The CDR3 is 12 amino acids. Germline values: CDR1 SGHVS, CDR2 FQNEAQ. These data are taken from a study of CD8 T cells in ankylosing spondylitis. Whole-study results and caveats: Within ankylosing spondylitis blood, a TCR beta motif made up of roughly eight highly homologous variants appeared to be characteristic. It was reported that disease-linked clones were significantly enriched in matched ankylosing spondylitis synovial fluid.

Each CDR3 protein is one row after TCRdb ran MiXCR on the 5' RACE reads. The sample consists of under 400,000 distinct CDR3 sequences, 11% of them appearing once. The receptor comes from a female donor with ankylosing spondylitis or in good health (not recorded which). Sequenced: blood, either unsorted or a sorted T cell fraction (not recorded which). This chain joins TRBV7-8 and TRBJ2-7, with TRBD2 as a possible D gene (5 bases). The CDR3 region has the DNA TGTGCCAGCAGCCGAGGGAAAATGGAGCAGTACTTC. Its protein is CASSRGKMEQYF. Drawing the rest from reference TRBV7-8 and TRBJ2-7, the complete variable domain is GAGVSQSPRYKVAKRGQDVALRCDPISGHVSLFWYQQALGQGPEFLTYFQNEAQLDKSGLPSDRFFAERPEGSVSTLKIQRTQQEDSAVYLCASSRGKMEQYFGPGTRLTVT.